The rows below give T cell receptor beta chains drawn from one sample of a study of spatial heterogeneity in lung cancer. One entry per CDR3 protein results from TCRdb running MiXCR on the 5' RACE reads. This sample carries tens of thousands of distinct CDR3 sequences, 6.9% of them seen once, and the ten largest clones take 14%. Sequencing used PBMCs, obtained at surgery. These receptors all stem from a male donor with early-stage non-small cell lung cancer. CDR3s include the opening cysteine and the closing phenylalanine or tryptophan. A D gene is named only where the DNA matches it firmly. Part of the rows lack a size; the others show once, few, many or a class for expanded clones.

size	D	V	J	length	DNA	CDR3
.	TRBD1	TRBV20-1	TRBJ2-7	15	TGCAGTGCTTTCAGGGGGGACAGGGTAAGGAACGAGCAGTACTTC	CSAFRGDRVRNEQYF
few	TRBD2	TRBV5-1	TRBJ2-7	15	TGCGCCAGCAGCTCGGGACTAGCGAGAAACTACGAGCAGTACTTC	CASSSGLARNYEQYF
few	.	TRBV9	TRBJ2-6	17	TGTGCCAGCAGCGTGAGTCCCGCCGGCTCTGGGGCCAACGTCCTGACTTTC	CASSVSPAGSGANVLTF
many	TRBD2	TRBV3-1	TRBJ2-1	12	TGTGCCAGCAGCGCACGAGGACTAGCGGTGTTCTTC	CASSARGLAVFF
once	.	TRBV6-5	TRBJ1-5	13	TGTGCCAGCAGTTACTCGAATGGTCAGCCCCAGCATTTT	CASSYSNGQPQHF
many	.	TRBV6-1	TRBJ2-2	13	TGTGCCAGCAGTCTAGAATCCACCGGGGAGCTGTTTTTT	CASSLESTGELFF
.	.	TRBV5-1	TRBJ2-7	14	TGCGCCAGCAGCTTGGTCACACGGTTTCACGAGCAGTACTTC	CASSLVTRFHEQYF
many	TRBD2	TRBV29-1	TRBJ2-1	13	TGCAGCGTTGAGGGACTAGTTGGCAATGAGCAGTTCTTC	CSVEGLVGNEQFF
many	.	TRBV3-1	TRBJ2-3	17	TGTGCCAGCAGCCAAGAGTCCAGCGACCTTCCGCTAGATACGCAGTATTTT	CASSQESSDLPLDTQYF
many	.	TRBV24-1	TRBJ2-1	19	TGTGCCACCAGTGATTTTGGGAGTAGCAGGGAAGGTGCCTACAATGAGCAGTTCTTC	CATSDFGSSREGAYNEQFF
.	.	TRBV6-5	TRBJ2-3	15	TGTGCCAGCAGTCGCAGGACAGAGAGAACAGATACGCAGTATTTT	CASSRRTERTDTQYF
few	.	TRBV7-9	TRBJ2-2	15	TGTGCCAGCACCTCTACAGATTCAAGATCCGGGGAGCTGTTTTTT	CASTSTDSRSGELFF
many	TRBD2	TRBV7-9	TRBJ2-3	18	TGTGCCAGCAGCTTAGACATCAGCGGGGGATCGGGCACAGATACGCAGTATTTT	CASSLDISGGSGTDTQYF
many	.	TRBV19	TRBJ2-1	15	TGTGCCAGTAGTACCCCTTTTTTGAGGGCCCATGAGCAGTTCTTC	CASSTPFLRAHEQFF
.	.	TRBV6-1	TRBJ1-3	13	TGTGCCTCACAGGGCCTCTCTGGAAACACCATATATTTT	CASQGLSGNTIYF
medium-sized	.	TRBV28	TRBJ1-1	15	TGTGCCAGCAGTTTATTGATCTCTTTGAACACTGAAGCTTTCTTT	CASSLLISLNTEAFF
medium-sized	.	TRBV10-2	TRBJ1-1	16	TGCGCCAGCAGACAGATTACACAGGGAGTATGGACTGAAGCTTTCTTT	CASRQITQGVWTEAFF
.	TRBD2	TRBV6-1	TRBJ2-1	12	TGTGCCAGCATGGGCGGGAGCTATGAGCAGTTCTTC	CASMGGSYEQFF
many	TRBD1	TRBV27	TRBJ2-5	14	TGTGCCAGCAGTAGGACAGGGGGCGTCAAGACCCAGTACTTC	CASSRTGGVKTQYF
.	.	TRBV20-1	TRBJ1-1	12	TGCAGTGCTAGCGAGTCGGCGGGGTTAGCTTTCTTT	CSASESAGLAFF
many	TRBD1	TRBV12-3/TRBV12-4	TRBJ2-2	14	TGTGCCAGCAGATCGACAGGGAAAGCCGGGGAGCTGTTTTTT	CASRSTGKAGELFF
few	.	TRBV12-5	TRBJ1-2	13	TGTGCTAGTGGTTTTTGGGGGCGCGACGGCTACACCTTC	CASGFWGRDGYTF
many	TRBD2	TRBV20-1	TRBJ2-5	16	TGCAGCGCGCACCCGGGACTAGCGAGATTTCAAGAGACCCAGTACTTC	CSAHPGLARFQETQYF
few	.	TRBV5-1	TRBJ2-2	14	TGCGCCAGCAGCTTGGCCCTGGGCACCGGGGAGCTGTTTTTT	CASSLALGTGELFF
many	.	TRBV7-2	TRBJ1-5	13	TGTGCCAGCAGCTTGGATAGCAATCAGCCCCAGCATTTT	CASSLDSNQPQHF
many	TRBD2	TRBV7-7	TRBJ2-1	14	TGTGCCAGCAGCCCAAAAGGGCTAGCGGGAGAGCAGTTCTTC	CASSPKGLAGEQFF
many	.	TRBV7-8	TRBJ1-5	14	TGTGCCAGCAGCTACGGGACTAGCAATCAGCCCCAGCATTTT	CASSYGTSNQPQHF
few	.	TRBV29-1	TRBJ2-2	13	TGCAGCGTGGATACAACGAACACCGGGGAGCTGTTTTTT	CSVDTTNTGELFF
many	.	TRBV2	TRBJ1-5	16	TGTGCCAGCAGTGCAGTAAACAGGGAGGTGGGTCAGCCCCAGCATTTT	CASSAVNREVGQPQHF
many	.	TRBV20-1	TRBJ2-4	14	TGCAGTGCTAGGCCGAGACAAAACCGGGACATTCAGTACTTC	CSARPRQNRDIQYF
many	TRBD1	TRBV12-3/TRBV12-4	TRBJ1-5	14	TGTGCCAGCAGTACCGGGACAGGGGCTCAGCCCCAGCATTTT	CASSTGTGAQPQHF
few	.	TRBV5-4	TRBJ2-6	15	TGTGCCAGCAGCTTGGGGGGGCTGCGGGCCAACGTCCTGACTTTC	CASSLGGLRANVLTF
few	TRBD2	TRBV7-2	TRBJ2-5	15	TGTGCCAGCAGCGAGCAGCGGGAGTGGGTAGAGACCCAGTACTTC	CASSEQREWVETQYF
many	.	TRBV5-1	TRBJ2-1	12	TGCGCCAGCAGCTTGGGGGGAAATGAGCAGTTCTTC	CASSLGGNEQFF
many	.	TRBV24-1	TRBJ2-5	13	TGTGCCACCAGAGATCGTAGGGGGGAGACCCAGTACTTC	CATRDRRGETQYF
few	.	TRBV5-6	TRBJ1-4	14	TGTGCCAGCAGCTTTGACTGGGATAATGAAAAACTGTTTTTT	CASSFDWDNEKLFF
many	.	TRBV13	TRBJ2-5	14	TGTGCCAGCAGCAGGACTCAAACCCGGGAGACCCAGTACTTC	CASSRTQTRETQYF
few	.	TRBV19	TRBJ1-5	11	TGTGCCAGTAGTATGCAGAGCTTTCAGCATTTT	CASSMQSFQHF
.	.	TRBV4-2	TRBJ2-2	14	TGTGCCAGCAGCCAGCACGACAGGCCCGGGGAGCTGTTTTTT	CASSQHDRPGELFF
.	.	TRBV12-3/TRBV12-4	TRBJ2-5	13	TGTGCCAGCAGTTTCGGGCGGAGAGAGACCCAGTACTTC	CASSFGRRETQYF
many	.	TRBV25-1	TRBJ2-2	13	TGTGCCAGCAGAGGGACCGGAGGCGGGGAGCTGTTTTTT	CASRGTGGGELFF
many	.	TRBV7-2	TRBJ1-2	12	TGTGCCAGCAGCTTACAGAGCTATGGCTACACCTTC	CASSLQSYGYTF
many	.	TRBV12-3/TRBV12-4	TRBJ1-1	13	TGTGCCAGCAGTTTTGGGGTACCCACCAAAGCTTTCTTT	CASSFGVPTKAFF
.	.	TRBV13	TRBJ1-5	13	TGTGCCAGCAGCTTAGATCGGGATCAGCCCCAGCATTTT	CASSLDRDQPQHF
.	.	TRBV23-1	TRBJ2-2	14	TGCGCCAGCAGTGTCGGTTTGTACACCGGGGAGCTGTTTTTT	CASSVGLYTGELFF
many	.	TRBV19	TRBJ1-2	15	TGTGCCAGTAGTATAGCGCCCGGGACAACGGGAGGCTACACCTTC	CASSIAPGTTGGYTF
many	TRBD2	TRBV11-1	TRBJ2-3	16	TGTGCCAGCAGCCCCTCACTAGCGACTAGCACAGATACGCAGTATTTT	CASSPSLATSTDTQYF
many	.	TRBV7-8	TRBJ2-2	16	TGTGCCAGCAGCTTAGCAAGTAGGGCAGGGACCGGGGAGCTGTTTTTT	CASSLASRAGTGELFF